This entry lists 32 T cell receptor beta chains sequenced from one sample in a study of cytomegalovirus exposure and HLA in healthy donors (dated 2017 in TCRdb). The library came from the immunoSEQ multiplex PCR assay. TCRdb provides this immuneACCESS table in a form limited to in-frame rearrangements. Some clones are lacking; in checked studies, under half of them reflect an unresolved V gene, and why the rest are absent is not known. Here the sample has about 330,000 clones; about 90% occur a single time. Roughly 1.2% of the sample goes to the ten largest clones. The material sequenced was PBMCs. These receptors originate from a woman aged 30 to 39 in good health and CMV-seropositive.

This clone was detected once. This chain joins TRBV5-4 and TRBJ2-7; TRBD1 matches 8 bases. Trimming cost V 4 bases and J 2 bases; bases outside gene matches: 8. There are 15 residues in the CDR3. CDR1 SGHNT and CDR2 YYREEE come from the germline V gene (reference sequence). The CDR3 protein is CASSVGTGAAYEQYF. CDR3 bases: TGTGCCAGCAGCGTTGGGACAGGCGCGGCCTACGAGCAGTACTTC.

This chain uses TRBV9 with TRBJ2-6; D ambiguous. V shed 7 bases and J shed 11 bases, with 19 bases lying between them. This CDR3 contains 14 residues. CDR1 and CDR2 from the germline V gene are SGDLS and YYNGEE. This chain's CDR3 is CASGRIGPWDVLTF. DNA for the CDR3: TGTGCCAGCGGTAGAATTGGGCCCTGGGACGTCCTGACTTTC.

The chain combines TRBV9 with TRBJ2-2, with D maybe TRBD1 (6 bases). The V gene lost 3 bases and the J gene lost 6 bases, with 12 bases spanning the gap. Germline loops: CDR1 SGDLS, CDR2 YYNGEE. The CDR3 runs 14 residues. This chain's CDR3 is CASSALQGSGELFF. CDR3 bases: TGTGCCAGCAGCGCCCTACAGGGCTCCGGGGAGCTGTTTTTT. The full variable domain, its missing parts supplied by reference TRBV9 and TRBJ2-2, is DSGVTQTPKHLITATGQRVTLRCSPRSGDLSVYWYQQSLDQGLQFLIQYYNGEERAKGNILERFSAQQFPDLHSELNLSSLELGDSALYFCASSALQGSGELFFGEGSRLTVL.

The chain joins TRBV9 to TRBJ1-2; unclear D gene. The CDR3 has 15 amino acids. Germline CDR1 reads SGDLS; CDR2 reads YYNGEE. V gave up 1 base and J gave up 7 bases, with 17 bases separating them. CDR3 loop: CASSVPAGGEGGYTF. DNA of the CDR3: TGTGCCAGCAGCGTACCGGCGGGAGGCGAGGGTGGCTACACCTTC.

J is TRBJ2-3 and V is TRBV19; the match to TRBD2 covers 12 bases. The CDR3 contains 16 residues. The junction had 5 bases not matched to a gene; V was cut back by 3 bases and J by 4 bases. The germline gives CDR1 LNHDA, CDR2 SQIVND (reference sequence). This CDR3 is CASSISTSGRPDTQYF. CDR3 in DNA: TGTGCCAGTAGTATTAGTACTAGCGGGAGGCCAGATACGCAGTATTTT.

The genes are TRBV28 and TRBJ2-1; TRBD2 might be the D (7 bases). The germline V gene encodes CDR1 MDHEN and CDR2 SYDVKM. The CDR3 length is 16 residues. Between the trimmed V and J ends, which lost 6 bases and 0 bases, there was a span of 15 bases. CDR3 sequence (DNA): TGTGCCAGCAGCCCCTCCGGGGGGCGCTCCTACAATGAGCAGTTCTTC. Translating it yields CASSPSGGRSYNEQFF.

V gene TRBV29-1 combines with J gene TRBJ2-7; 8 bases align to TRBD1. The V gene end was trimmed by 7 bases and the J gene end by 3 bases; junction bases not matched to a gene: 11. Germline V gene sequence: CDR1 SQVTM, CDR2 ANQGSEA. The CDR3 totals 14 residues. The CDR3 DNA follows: TGCAGCGCCTACGGGACAGGAGAAAACTACGAGCAGTACTTC. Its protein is CSAYGTGENYEQYF.

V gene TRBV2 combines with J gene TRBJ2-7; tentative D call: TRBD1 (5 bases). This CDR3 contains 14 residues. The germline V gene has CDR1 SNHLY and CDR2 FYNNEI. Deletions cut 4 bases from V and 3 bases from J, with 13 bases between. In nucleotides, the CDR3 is TGTGCCAGCAGTGTTCAGGCAGGGTTCTACGAGCAGTACTTC. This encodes CASSVQAGFYEQYF.

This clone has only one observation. CDR3 sequence: CASSEAGGPYNEQFF. The CDR3 coding sequence is TGTGCCAGCAGCGAGGCCGGGGGCCCCTACAATGAGCAGTTCTTC. The chain is built from TRBV6-1 and TRBJ2-1; D is possibly TRBD1 or TRBD2 (6 bases each). CDR3 length equals 15 residues. Germline assignment: CDR1 MNHNS and CDR2 SASEGT. V lost 6 bases and J lost 2, with 14 bases in between.

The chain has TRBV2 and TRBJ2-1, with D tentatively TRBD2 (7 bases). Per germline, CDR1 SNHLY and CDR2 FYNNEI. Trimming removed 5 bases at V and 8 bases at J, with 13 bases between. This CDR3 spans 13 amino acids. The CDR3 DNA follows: TGTGCCAGCAGTCACGGGGGGCCCTATGAGCAGTTCTTC. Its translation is CASSHGGPYEQFF.

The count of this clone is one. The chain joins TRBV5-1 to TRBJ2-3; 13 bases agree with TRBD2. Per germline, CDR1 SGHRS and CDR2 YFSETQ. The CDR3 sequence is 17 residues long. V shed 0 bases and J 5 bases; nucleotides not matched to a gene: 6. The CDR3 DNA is TGCGCCAGCAGCTTGGAACTAGCGGGGGGGCTAAAAGATACGCAGTATTTT. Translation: CASSLELAGGLKDTQYF. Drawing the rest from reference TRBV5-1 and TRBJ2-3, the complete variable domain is KAGVTQTPRYLIKTRGQQVTLSCSPISGHRSVSWYQQTPGQGLQFLFEYFSETQRNKGNFPGRFSGRQFSNSRSEMNVSTLELGDSALYLCASSLELAGGLKDTQYFGPGTRLTVL.

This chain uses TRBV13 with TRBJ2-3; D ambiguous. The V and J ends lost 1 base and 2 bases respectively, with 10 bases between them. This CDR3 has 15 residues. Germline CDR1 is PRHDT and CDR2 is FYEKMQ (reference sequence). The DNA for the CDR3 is TGTGCCAGCAGCTTAGATGTCCGTACCACAGATACGCAGTATTTT. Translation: CASSLDVRTTDTQYF.

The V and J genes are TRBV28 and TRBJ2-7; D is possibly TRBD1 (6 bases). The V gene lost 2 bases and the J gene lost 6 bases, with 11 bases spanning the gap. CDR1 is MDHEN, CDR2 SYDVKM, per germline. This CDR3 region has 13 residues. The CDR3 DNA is TGTGCCAGCAGTTTAGGGGGCTTCCCCGAGCAGTACTTC. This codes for CASSLGGFPEQYF.

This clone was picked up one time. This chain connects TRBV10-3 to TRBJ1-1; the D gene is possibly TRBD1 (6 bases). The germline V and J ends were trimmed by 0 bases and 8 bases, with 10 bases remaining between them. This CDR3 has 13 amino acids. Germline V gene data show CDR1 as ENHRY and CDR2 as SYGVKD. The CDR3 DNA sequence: TGTGCCATCAGTGAGTCGCAAGACAGGGAAGCTTTCTTT. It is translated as CAISESQDREAFF.

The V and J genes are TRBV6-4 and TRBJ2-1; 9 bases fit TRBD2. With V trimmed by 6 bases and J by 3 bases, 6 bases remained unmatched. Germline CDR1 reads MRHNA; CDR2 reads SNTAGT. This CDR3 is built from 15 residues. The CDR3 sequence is CASRALAGSYNEQFF. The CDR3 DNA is TGTGCCAGCAGGGCGCTAGCGGGGAGCTACAATGAGCAGTTCTTC.

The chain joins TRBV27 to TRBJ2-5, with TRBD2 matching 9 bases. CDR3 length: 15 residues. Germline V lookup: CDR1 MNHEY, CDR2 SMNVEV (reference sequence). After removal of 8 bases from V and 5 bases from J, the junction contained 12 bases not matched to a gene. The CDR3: CASSGLAFPPETQYF. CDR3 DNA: TGTGCCAGCTCCGGACTAGCGTTCCCCCCGGAGACCCAGTACTTC.

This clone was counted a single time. CDR3 region: CASSPVLLQGSNQPQHF. In DNA, the CDR3 is TGTGCCAGCTCACCAGTACTCCTACAGGGTAGCAATCAGCCCCAGCATTTT. This rearrangement joins TRBV18 to TRBJ1-5, with a possible D match to TRBD1 (6 bases). Trimming cost V 2 bases and J 0 bases, with 14 bases left between them. This CDR3 has 17 amino acids. The germline V gene encodes CDR1 KGHSH and CDR2 LQKENI.

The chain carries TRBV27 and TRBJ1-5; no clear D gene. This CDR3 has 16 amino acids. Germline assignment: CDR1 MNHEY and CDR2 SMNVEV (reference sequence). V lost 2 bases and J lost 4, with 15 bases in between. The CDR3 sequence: CASSLEYWGGNQPQHF. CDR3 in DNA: TGTGCCAGCAGTTTAGAATATTGGGGTGGGAATCAGCCCCAGCATTTT.

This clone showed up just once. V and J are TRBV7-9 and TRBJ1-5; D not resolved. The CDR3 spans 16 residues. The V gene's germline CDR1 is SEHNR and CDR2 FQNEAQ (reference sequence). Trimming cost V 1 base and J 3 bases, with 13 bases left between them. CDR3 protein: CASSLGSRALNQPQHF. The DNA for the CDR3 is TGTGCCAGCAGCTTAGGGTCCCGGGCACTCAATCAGCCCCAGCATTTT.

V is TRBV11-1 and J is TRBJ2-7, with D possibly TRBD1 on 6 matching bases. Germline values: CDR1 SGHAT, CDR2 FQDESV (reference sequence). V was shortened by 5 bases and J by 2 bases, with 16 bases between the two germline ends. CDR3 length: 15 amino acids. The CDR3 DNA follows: TGTGCCAGCAGCCTACAATTCGGACAGCCCTACGAGCAGTACTTC. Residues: CASSLQFGQPYEQYF.

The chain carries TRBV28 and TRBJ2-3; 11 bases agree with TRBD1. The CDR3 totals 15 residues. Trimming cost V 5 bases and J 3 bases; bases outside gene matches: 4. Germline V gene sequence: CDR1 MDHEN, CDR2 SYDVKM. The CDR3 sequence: CASSAGTGGTDTQYF. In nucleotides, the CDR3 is TGTGCCAGCAGTGCGGGGACAGGGGGGACAGATACGCAGTATTTT.

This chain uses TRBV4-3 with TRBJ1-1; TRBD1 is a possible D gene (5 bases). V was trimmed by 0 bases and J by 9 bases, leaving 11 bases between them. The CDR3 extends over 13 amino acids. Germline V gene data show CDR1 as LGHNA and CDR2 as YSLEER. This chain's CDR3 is CASSQDLQAQAFF. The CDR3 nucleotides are TGCGCCAGCAGCCAAGATTTACAGGCCCAAGCTTTCTTT.

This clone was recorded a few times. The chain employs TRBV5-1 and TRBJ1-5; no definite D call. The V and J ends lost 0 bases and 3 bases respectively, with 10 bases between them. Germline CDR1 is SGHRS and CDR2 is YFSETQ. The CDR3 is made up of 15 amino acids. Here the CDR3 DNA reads TGCGCCAGCAGCTTGGTGGGCAGCTCCAATCAGCCCCAGCATTTT. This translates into CASSLVGSSNQPQHF.

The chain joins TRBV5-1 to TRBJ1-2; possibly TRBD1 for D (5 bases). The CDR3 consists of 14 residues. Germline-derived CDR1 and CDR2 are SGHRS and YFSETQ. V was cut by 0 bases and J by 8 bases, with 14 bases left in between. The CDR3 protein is CASSLAGGTRGYTF. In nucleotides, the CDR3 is TGCGCCAGCAGCTTGGCCGGGGGGACGAGAGGCTACACCTTC.

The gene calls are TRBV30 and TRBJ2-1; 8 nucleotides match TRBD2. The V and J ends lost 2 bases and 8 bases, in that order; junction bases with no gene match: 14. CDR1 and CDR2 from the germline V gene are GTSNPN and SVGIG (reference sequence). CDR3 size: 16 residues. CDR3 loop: CAWSPNLGTRGDEQFF. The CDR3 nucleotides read TGTGCCTGGAGTCCTAACCTCGGGACTAGGGGGGATGAGCAGTTCTTC.

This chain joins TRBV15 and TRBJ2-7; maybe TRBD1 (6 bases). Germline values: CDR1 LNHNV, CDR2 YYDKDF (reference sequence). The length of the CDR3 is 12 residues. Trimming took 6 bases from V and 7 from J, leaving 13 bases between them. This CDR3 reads CATRQGYEEQYF. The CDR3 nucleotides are TGTGCCACCAGGCAGGGGTATGAGGAGCAGTACTTC.

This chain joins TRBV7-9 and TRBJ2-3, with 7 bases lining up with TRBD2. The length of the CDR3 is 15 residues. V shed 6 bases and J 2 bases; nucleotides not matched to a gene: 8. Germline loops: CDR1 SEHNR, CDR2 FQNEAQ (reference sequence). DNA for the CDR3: TGTGCCAGCAGAAAACCGGGGGGTCTCACAGATACGCAGTATTTT. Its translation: CASRKPGGLTDTQYF.

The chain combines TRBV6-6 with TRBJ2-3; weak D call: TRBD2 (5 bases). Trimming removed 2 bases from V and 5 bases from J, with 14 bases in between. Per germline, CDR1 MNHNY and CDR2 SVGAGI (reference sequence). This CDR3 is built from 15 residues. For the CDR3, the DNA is TGTGCCAGCAGTTACGGTGAGAGGGCCTTAGATACGCAGTATTTT. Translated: CASSYGERALDTQYF.

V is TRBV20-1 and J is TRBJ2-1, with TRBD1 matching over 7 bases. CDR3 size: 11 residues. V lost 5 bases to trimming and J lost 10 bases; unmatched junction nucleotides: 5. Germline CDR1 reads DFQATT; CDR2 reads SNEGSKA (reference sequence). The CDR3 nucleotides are TGCAGTGCTGGAACAGGGGAAGAGCAGTTCTTC. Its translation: CSAGTGEEQFF.

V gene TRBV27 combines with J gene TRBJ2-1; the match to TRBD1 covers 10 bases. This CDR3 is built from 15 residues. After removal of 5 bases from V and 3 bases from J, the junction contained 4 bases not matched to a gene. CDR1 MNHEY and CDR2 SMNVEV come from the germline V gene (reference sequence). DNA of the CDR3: TGTGCCAGCAGTATGACAGGGGGCTACTACAATGAGCAGTTCTTC. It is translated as CASSMTGGYYNEQFF.

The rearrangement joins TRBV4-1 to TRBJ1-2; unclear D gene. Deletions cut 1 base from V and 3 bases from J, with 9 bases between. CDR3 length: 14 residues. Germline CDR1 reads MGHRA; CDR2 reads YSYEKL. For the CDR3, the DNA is TGCGCCAGCAGCCAAGTTTACAGTGACTATGGCTACACCTTC. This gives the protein CASSQVYSDYGYTF.

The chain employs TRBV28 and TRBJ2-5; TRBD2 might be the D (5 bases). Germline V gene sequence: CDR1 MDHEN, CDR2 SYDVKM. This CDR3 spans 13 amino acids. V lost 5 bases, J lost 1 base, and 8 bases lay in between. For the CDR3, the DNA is TGTGCCAGCAGTCCGGGAAGCCAAGAGACCCAGTACTTC. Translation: CASSPGSQETQYF.